This T cell receptor (beta chain) was captured in a study of blood T cell repertoires in COVID-19. In this sample, this clone is large. Sequenced by immunoSEQ multiplex PCR; TCRdb stores in-frame clones only, minus some. This sample has nearly 15,000 clones; about 91% occur once, and the top ten carry just under 9%. Trimming cost V 7 bases and J 0 bases; bases outside gene matches: 7. The CDR3 is 15 residues long. Germline values: CDR1 SEHNR, CDR2 FQNEAQ (reference sequence). The sequence derives from a human donor in a cohort sampled during active COVID-19. The chain joins TRBV7-9 to TRBJ2-3; the match to TRBD2 covers 7 bases. Sequenced input: peripheral blood. CDR3: CASNPGTISTDTQYF. The CDR3 nucleotides are TGTGCCAGCAACCCCGGGACTATTAGCACAGATACGCAGTATTTT.